The 10 T cell receptor beta chains below come from one sample, sequenced in a study of blood T cell repertoires in COVID-19 (dated by TCRdb to the early 2020s). Libraries were constructed by the immunoSEQ multiplex PCR assay. The table was pulled from immuneACCESS by TCRdb, which kept in-frame rearrangements only. Such tables lose some clones; where checked, under half of the loss comes from unresolved V genes, and the rest has no known cause. The sample yields about 110,000 clones; less than 85% were counted once. Roughly 18% of the sample goes to the ten largest clones. The sequenced sample was peripheral blood. Source of these receptors: a woman aged 55-70 years with acute or convalescent COVID-19.

This clone was counted only a few times. The chain links TRBV5-1 to TRBJ2-7; TRBD1 matches at 7 bases. V lost 0 bases, J lost 4 bases, and 7 bases stayed unmatched. This CDR3 spans 15 amino acids. Germline V gene data show CDR1 as SGHRS and CDR2 as YFSETQ. Here the CDR3 reads CASSLEARQGYEQYF. The CDR3 coding sequence is TGCGCCAGCAGCTTGGAGGCCAGACAGGGTTACGAGCAGTACTTC. The entire variable domain, with the rest obtained from reference TRBV5-1 and TRBJ2-7, is as follows: KAGVTQTPRYLIKTRGQQVTLSCSPISGHRSVSWYQQTPGQGLQFLFEYFSETQRNKGNFPGRFSGRQFSNSRSEMNVSTLELGDSALYLCASSLEARQGYEQYFGPGTRLTVT.

This chain joins TRBV5-1 and TRBJ2-1, with D possibly matching TRBD2 (5 bases). Between the trimmed V and J ends, which lost 4 bases and 9 bases, there was a span of 17 bases. CDR1 and CDR2 from the germline V gene are SGHRS and YFSETQ. This CDR3 comprises 14 residues. The CDR3 DNA follows: TGCGCCAGCAGCCCCCAAGCGGTGACTGGTGAGCAGTTCTTC. This encodes CASSPQAVTGEQFF.

This chain links TRBV9 with TRBJ1-3; D ambiguous. V lost 3 bases to trimming and J lost 2 bases, with 9 bases between them. Looked up from germline, CDR1 is SGDLS and CDR2 is YYNGEE. CDR3 length: 14 residues. The CDR3 protein is CASSAGFAGNTIYF. Written as DNA, the CDR3 is TGTGCCAGCAGCGCGGGGTTTGCTGGAAACACCATATATTTT.

In this sample, this clone turned up a few times. The genes are TRBV7-2 and TRBJ2-1; D remains unclear. Germline assignment: CDR1 SGHTA and CDR2 FQGNSA. The CDR3 runs 13 residues. Trimming removed 1 base at V and 4 bases at J, with 5 bases between. This chain's CDR3 is CASSLGPYNEQFF. DNA of the CDR3: TGTGCCAGCAGCTTAGGGCCGTACAATGAGCAGTTCTTC.

The chain recombines TRBV27 with TRBJ2-7; possible D gene TRBD2, 6 bases. Germline CDR1 and CDR2: MNHEY and SMNVEV (reference sequence). With 6 bases removed from V and 0 bases from J, the gap between germline ends came to 21 bases. The CDR3 is made up of 17 amino acids. The CDR3, as DNA: TGTGCCAGCAGCACCTCCCTAGCGACCACAAACTCCTACGAGCAGTACTTC. It specifies CASSTSLATTNSYEQYF.

This clone was counted once. The chain combines TRBV5-1 with TRBJ2-3; possible D gene TRBD2, 6 bases. Germline CDR1 reads SGHRS; CDR2 reads YFSETQ. The CDR3 is 13 residues long. V lost 5 bases and J 3 bases, leaving 10 bases between the germline ends. The CDR3 DNA follows: TGCGCCAGCAGGACTAGTATTACAGATACGCAGTATTTT. Residues: CASRTSITDTQYF.

This clone has a single count. Written as DNA, the CDR3 is TGTGCCAGCAGTTTACTTGGAAACACCATATATTTT. Amino acid sequence: CASSLLGNTIYF. The chain links TRBV12-3 or TRBV12-4 to TRBJ1-3; D remains ambiguous. Trimming shortened V by 2 bases and J by 3 bases, and 2 bases separated the two germline ends. The CDR3 extends over 12 amino acids.

The CDR3 DNA reads as TGTGCCATCAGTGATTCAGGGGCTTTTGGCACTGAAGCTTTCTTT. Protein: CAISDSGAFGTEAFF. The chain joins TRBV10-3 to TRBJ1-1; a possible D gene is TRBD1 (6 bases). The germline V gene encodes CDR1 ENHRY and CDR2 SYGVKD. The CDR3 is 15 amino acids. The V and J ends lost 3 bases and 4 bases respectively, with 15 bases between them.

The chain carries TRBV29-1 and TRBJ2-6; 8 bases agree with TRBD1. The ends lost 4 bases at V and 1 base at J; junction bases unmatched: 6. The germline V gene has CDR1 SQVTM and CDR2 ANQGSEA. CDR3 size: 16 residues. CDR3: CSVGGQGQSGANVLTF. DNA for the CDR3: TGCAGCGTTGGAGGACAGGGACAGTCTGGGGCCAACGTCCTGACTTTC. The variable domain in full, completed from reference TRBV29-1 and TRBJ2-6, reads SAVISQKPSRDICQRGTSLTIQCQVDSQVTMMFWYRQQPGQSLTLIATANQGSEATYESGFVIDKFPISRPNLTFSTLTVSNMSPEDSSIYLCSVGGQGQSGANVLTFGAGSRLTVL.

This chain joins TRBV2 and TRBJ1-1; TRBD1 is a possible D gene (5 bases). This CDR3 has 16 amino acids. The V gene lost 4 bases and the J gene lost 0 bases, with 15 bases spanning the gap. CDR1 is SNHLY and CDR2 is FYNNEI in the germline V gene. This chain's CDR3 is CASSGGDTGLNTEAFF. The CDR3 bases are TGTGCCAGCAGTGGTGGGGATACAGGTTTGAACACTGAAGCTTTCTTT.